The 28 T cell receptor beta chains given below trace back to one sample, sequenced in a study of cytomegalovirus exposure and HLA in healthy donors. With 60 Vbeta and 13 Jbeta primers, the PCR was carried out. TCRdb keeps only in-frame clones here, not all; method: immunoSEQ multiplex PCR. This sample has 140,000 to 150,000 clones, with 70% found just once. Sequencing was done on a sample of PBMCs. These receptors originate from an older woman in good health and CMV-seropositive.

The CDR3 here is CASSRDRGTYNEQFF. The CDR3 nucleotides are TGTGCCAGCAGCCGGGACAGGGGCACCTACAATGAGCAGTTCTTC. This chain joins TRBV25-1 and TRBJ2-1, with 10 positions matching TRBD1. The CDR3 length is 15 residues. The V and J ends lost 6 bases and 2 bases, in that order; junction bases with no gene match: 4. Germline V CDR1 and CDR2: MGHDK, SYGVNS.

The rearrangement links TRBV7-9 to TRBJ1-6; the D gene is possibly TRBD1 (5 bases). There are 16 residues in the CDR3. V shed 0 bases and J shed 1 base, with 7 bases lying between them. Germline loops: CDR1 SEHNR, CDR2 FQNEAQ (reference sequence). CDR3 nucleotides: TGTGCCAGCAGCTTAGCCGGGGGATCCTATAATTCACCCCTCCACTTT. Protein: CASSLAGGSYNSPLHF.

CDR3 loop: CASNAGGDTEAFF. CDR3 DNA sequence: TGTGCCAGCAACGCGGGGGGGGACACTGAAGCTTTCTTT. The V call is TRBV28, the J call TRBJ1-1, with D tentatively TRBD1 (5 bases). Germline CDR1 and CDR2: MDHEN and SYDVKM. The CDR3 consists of 13 residues. With 7 bases removed from V and 3 bases from J, the gap between germline ends came to 12 bases.

This chain connects TRBV5-8 to TRBJ1-2; the D is unclear. The CDR3 spans 15 residues. The germline V and J ends were trimmed by 3 bases and 4 bases, with 16 bases remaining between them. Germline loops: CDR1 SGHTS, CDR2 YDEGEE. CDR3 coding DNA: TGTGCCAGCAGCTCTGGCGTCGGAGCTACCTATGGCTACACCTTC. Its protein is CASSSGVGATYGYTF.

The CDR3, as DNA: TGTGCCAGCAGTGAAGTAGGAACAGTCCAAGAGACCCAGTACTTC. It yields the protein CASSEVGTVQETQYF. The chain employs TRBV2 and TRBJ2-5; D ambiguous. Trimming left V 1 base short and J 1 base short, with 10 bases between. There are 15 residues in the CDR3. Germline V lookup: CDR1 SNHLY, CDR2 FYNNEI. The full variable domain, with the rest looked up from reference TRBV2 and TRBJ2-5, is EPEVTQTPSHQVTQMGQEVILRCVPISNHLYFYWYRQILGQKVEFLVSFYNNEISEKSEIFDDQFSVERPDGSNFTLKIRSTKLEDSAMYFCASSEVGTVQETQYFGPGTRLLVL.

The chain uses TRBV6-1 and TRBJ1-5; weak D call: TRBD1 (6 bases). Trimming took off 10 bases at V and 6 bases at J, with 22 bases between the two ends. The CDR3 is made up of 15 amino acids. Germline assignment: CDR1 MNHNS and CDR2 SASEGT. CDR3 protein: CATHTFPGDGQPQHF. CDR3 coding DNA: TGTGCCACCCACACCTTCCCAGGGGACGGTCAGCCCCAGCATTTT.

The chain is built from TRBV29-1 and TRBJ2-7; D is possibly TRBD2 (6 bases). V lost 4 bases and J lost 5, with 15 bases in between. CDR1 is SQVTM and CDR2 is ANQGSEA in the germline V gene. The CDR3 runs 13 residues. CDR3 sequence (DNA): TGCAGCGTTGCTGGAGGGGAGGAAAACGAGCAGTACTTC. This sequence encodes CSVAGGEENEQYF.

V gene TRBV6-4 combines with J gene TRBJ1-3, with D unclear. The ends were cut back, 2 bases at V and 3 bases at J, with 5 bases in the middle. This CDR3 is built from 13 residues. The germline V gene has CDR1 MRHNA and CDR2 SNTAGT. CDR3 loop: CASSDNGGNTIYF. The CDR3 bases are TGTGCCAGCAGTGACAACGGTGGAAACACCATATATTTT.

This rearrangement joins TRBV5-8 to TRBJ1-2; the match to TRBD1 covers 7 bases. The germline gives CDR1 SGHTS, CDR2 YDEGEE. The V segment lost 4 bases and the J segment 4 bases; nucleotides outside the gene matches: 13. The CDR3 has 16 residues. The CDR3 loop reads CASSQTTGIRPYGYTF. As DNA, the CDR3 is TGTGCCAGCAGCCAAACGACAGGGATAAGACCCTATGGCTACACCTTC.

The rearrangement joins TRBV7-9 to TRBJ2-2; 8 bases are shared with TRBD1. Looked up from germline, CDR1 is SEHNR and CDR2 is FQNEAQ (reference sequence). This CDR3 has 15 residues. V was pared by 2 bases and J by 6 bases, with 5 bases of the junction left unmatched. CDR3 protein: CASSLRQGASGELFF. CDR3 nucleotides: TGTGCCAGCAGCTTACGGCAGGGGGCGTCCGGGGAGCTGTTTTTT.

The V call is TRBV7-2, the J call TRBJ1-1, with D unresolved. This CDR3 region has 12 residues. Germline CDR1 and CDR2: SGHTA and FQGNSA. V was pared by 2 bases and J by 7 bases, with 8 bases between. CDR3 in amino acids: CASSLTGGEAFF. The DNA for the CDR3 is TGTGCCAGCAGCTTAACCGGAGGTGAAGCTTTCTTT. The full variable domain, in which reference TRBV7-2 and TRBJ1-1 provide the parts outside the CDR3, is GAGVSQSPSNKVTEKGKDVELRCDPISGHTALYWYRQSLGQGLEFLIYFQGNSAPDKSGLPSDRFSAERTGGSVSTLTIQRTQQEDSAVYLCASSLTGGEAFFGQGTRLTVV.

V usage is TRBV7-2 and J usage is TRBJ1-1, with TRBD1 matching over 8 bases. Germline-derived CDR1 and CDR2 are SGHTA and FQGNSA. Trimming took 5 bases from V and 1 from J; bases not matched to a gene: 9. The CDR3 length is 16 residues. The CDR3 DNA reads as TGTGCCAGCAGCCCCGACTGGGGGACAGGGAACACTGAAGCTTTCTTT. As protein: CASSPDWGTGNTEAFF.

The chain recombines TRBV6-5 with TRBJ1-1; D is perhaps TRBD1 (5 bases). There are 13 residues in the CDR3. From germline, CDR1 is MNHEY and CDR2 SVGAGI. Trimming took 5 bases from V and 4 from J, leaving 11 bases between them. CDR3 nucleotide sequence: TGTGCCAGCAGTCCAGGGAAGTTCACTGAAGCTTTCTTT. Its translation: CASSPGKFTEAFF.

This chain connects TRBV9 to TRBJ1-1; 7 bases agree with TRBD1. The CDR3 contains 15 residues. Germline CDR1 and CDR2: SGDLS and YYNGEE. With V trimmed by 3 bases and J by 2 bases, 7 bases remained unmatched. The CDR3: CASSARQGTNTEAFF. The CDR3 nucleotides are TGTGCCAGCAGCGCTCGACAGGGAACCAACACTGAAGCTTTCTTT.

This chain uses TRBV28 with TRBJ1-2; a weak D match, TRBD1 (6 bases). V lost 6 bases and J lost 5, with 16 bases in between. The CDR3 sequence is 14 residues long. Germline CDR1 MDHEN, CDR2 SYDVKM. This CDR3 is CASRNQGLGYGYTF. The CDR3 nucleotides are TGTGCCAGCAGGAACCAGGGGCTGGGGTATGGCTACACCTTC.

This sequence joins TRBV28 and TRBJ2-7, with TRBD2 matching 11 bases. The V gene end was trimmed by 6 bases and the J gene end by 4 bases; junction bases not matched to a gene: 5. Looked up from germline, CDR1 is MDHEN and CDR2 is SYDVKM. This CDR3 is 14 amino acids long. In nucleotides, the CDR3 is TGTGCCAGCAGCCCTAGCGGGAGGTTTTACGAGCAGTACTTC. Amino acid sequence: CASSPSGRFYEQYF.

V is TRBV11-3 and J is TRBJ2-1; D possibly corresponds to TRBD2 (7 bases). This CDR3 is built from 15 residues. Germline V gene lookup returns CDR1 SGHNT and CDR2 YENEEA. V lost 5 bases and J 2 bases, leaving 13 bases between the germline ends. In nucleotides, the CDR3 is TGTGCCAGCAGCAGGGGGGGGGAAACCTACAATGAGCAGTTCTTC. This translates into CASSRGGETYNEQFF.

Only one count was recorded for this clone. The V and J genes are TRBV7-3 and TRBJ2-3; D is unclear. The CDR3 consists of 14 residues. The V end lost 5 bases, the J end lost 1 base, and 10 bases lay between the germline ends. The V gene's germline CDR1 is SGHTA and CDR2 FQGTGA. This CDR3 reads CASSPTGGTDTQYF. The CDR3 coding sequence is TGTGCCAGCAGCCCTACCGGTGGCACAGATACGCAGTATTTT.

This clone was seen a single time. The chain carries TRBV27 and TRBJ2-1; 10 bases are shared with TRBD2. The CDR3 runs 17 residues. Germline lookup yields CDR1 MNHEY and CDR2 SMNVEV (reference sequence). The V and J ends lost 6 bases and 0 bases, in that order; junction bases with no gene match: 8. Here the CDR3 DNA reads TGTGCCAGCAGAAAAGGAGCGGGAGGGAGCTCCTACAATGAGCAGTTCTTC. Its translation is CASRKGAGGSSYNEQFF.

The chain recombines TRBV7-3 with TRBJ2-1; tentatively, D is TRBD1 (5 bases). Looked up from germline, CDR1 is SGHTA and CDR2 is FQGTGA. V was clipped by 2 bases and J by 4 bases, with 12 bases between them. The CDR3 has 15 amino acids. CDR3 sequence reads: CASSLDRGGYNEQFF. The CDR3 bases are TGTGCCAGCAGCTTAGATAGGGGTGGGTACAATGAGCAGTTCTTC.

The chain's CDR3 is CASRRTGGNYGYTF. The DNA of the CDR3 is TGTGCCAGCAGGAGGACAGGGGGTAACTATGGCTACACCTTC. The genes are TRBV28 and TRBJ1-2; 10 nucleotides match TRBD1. With V trimmed by 6 bases and J by 1 base, 2 bases remained unmatched. CDR1 is MDHEN and CDR2 is SYDVKM in the germline V gene. The CDR3 runs to 14 residues.

This chain uses TRBV7-3 with TRBJ2-1; TRBD2 is a possible D gene (6 bases). Germline V gene data show CDR1 as SGHTA and CDR2 as FQGTGA. V shed 2 bases and J shed 2 bases, with 10 bases lying between them. The CDR3 has 15 amino acids. The CDR3, as DNA: TGTGCCAGCAGCTTAGGGCTAGCGACCTACAATGAGCAGTTCTTC. It is translated as CASSLGLATYNEQFF.

A single count supports this clone. The gene calls are TRBV14 and TRBJ2-4, with TRBD2 matching 8 bases. The CDR3 length is 15 residues. Germline loops: CDR1 SGHDN, CDR2 FVKESK. V dropped 1 base and J dropped 1; count of bases not matched to a gene: 0. The CDR3 spells CASSQVAGAKNIQYF. The CDR3 DNA is TGTGCCAGCAGCCAAGTAGCGGGGGCCAAAAACATTCAGTACTTC.

Only a few counts were recorded for this clone. The chain carries TRBV5-8 and TRBJ2-5; a possible D gene is TRBD2 (5 bases). V lost 4 bases, J lost 4 bases, and 14 bases lay in between. Germline values: CDR1 SGHTS, CDR2 YDEGEE. CDR3 length: 14 residues. CDR3 protein: CASSRILVGETQYF. CDR3 DNA sequence: TGTGCCAGCAGCCGAATACTAGTGGGAGAGACCCAGTACTTC.

CDR3 in amino acids: CATSKGRAQETQYF. The CDR3 nucleotides are TGTGCCACCAGCAAGGGCAGGGCCCAAGAGACCCAGTACTTC. V is TRBV15 and J is TRBJ2-5, with D possibly being TRBD1 (5 bases). Germline CDR1 and CDR2: LNHNV and YYDKDF (reference sequence). V was clipped by 4 bases and J by 1 base, with 10 bases between them. The CDR3 is 14 residues long.

This chain joins TRBV6-6 and TRBJ1-2; D is possibly TRBD1 (6 bases). The CDR3 runs to 15 residues. Deletions cut 2 bases from V and 2 bases from J, with 12 bases between. CDR1 is MNHNY, CDR2 SVGAGI, per germline (reference sequence). CDR3 region: CASSYPPGTNYGYTF. The CDR3 region has the DNA TGTGCCAGCAGTTACCCACCGGGGACAAACTATGGCTACACCTTC.

This clone was seen more than once but under ten times. The genes are TRBV20-1 and TRBJ1-1; D unresolved. V was cut by 5 bases and J by 1 base, with 5 bases left in between. This CDR3 is 11 amino acids long. Germline loops: CDR1 DFQATT, CDR2 SNEGSKA (reference sequence). Written as DNA, the CDR3 is TGCAGTGCTGAGGAGAACACTGAAGCTTTCTTT. This encodes CSAEENTEAFF.

A few counts support this clone. This chain joins TRBV18 and TRBJ2-7; 8 positions match TRBD2. The CDR3 consists of 14 residues. Losses at the gene ends were 2 bases for V and 2 bases for J; bases not matched to a gene: 2. Per germline, CDR1 KGHSH and CDR2 LQKENI. This chain's CDR3 is CASSPLGLAYEQYF. The CDR3, as DNA: TGTGCCAGCTCACCATTGGGACTAGCCTACGAGCAGTACTTC.